This T cell receptor beta chain was sequenced during a study of blood T cell repertoires in COVID-19. Study overall: Sample material is recorded as cDNA or gDNA derived from T cells, B-cell-depleted T cells, or PBMCs.

CDR1 is GTSNPN, CDR2 SVGIG, per germline (reference sequence). V was cut by 2 bases and J by 8 bases, with 18 bases left in between. The CDR3 runs 14 residues. Original methodology: Using reference gene primer amplification, nucleated cell counts were estimated. The repertoire was sequenced with immunoSEQ multiplex PCR; TCRdb's copy has only in-frame clones and lacks some. V and J calls and clone size are given by that table; D and trimming were obtained from the DNA. The table records 200,000 to 300,000 clones, around 88% of them present only once. Participants were placed into cohorts based on the clinical history they reported.

Sequenced input: PBMCs or T cells enriched from blood (not recorded which). The chain recombines TRBV30 with TRBJ1-2; D is possibly TRBD1 (6 bases). The receptor's source is a woman between 35 and 50 years old with acute COVID-19. For the CDR3, the DNA is TGTGCCTGGAGTTTACCACAGGGTTTCTTCGGCTACACCTTC. It is translated as CAWSLPQGFFGYTF. Variable domain in full (rest from reference TRBV30 and TRBJ1-2): SQTIHQWPATLVQPVGSPLSLECTVEGTSNPNLYWYRQAAGRGLQLLFYSVGIGQISSEVPQNLSASRPQDRQFILSSKKLLLSDSGFYLCAWSLPQGFFGYTFGSGTRLTVV.